The sequence of this TCR beta chain was determined in a study of regulatory T cells in long-lasting Graves disease. Regarding the study as a whole: Lower TCR diversity characterized persistent Graves' patients relative to newly diagnosed patients.

A remark on this clonotype: Its matching antigen is unknown.

Time point described: persistent/refractory GD, antithyroid drugs over 5 years with positive TRAb. RNA extracted from PBMCs served as the sequencing template. Libraries of TCR beta came from iRepertoire HTBI primers plus Arm-PCR of CDR3 regions. TCRdb passed the multiplex PCR reads through MiXCR, listing each CDR3 protein once. Of a few hundred thousand distinct CDR3 sequences detected, roughly 22% appear once; the ten largest clones hold about an eighth. V gave up 4 bases and J gave up 0 bases; unmatched junction bases: 8. Germline CDR1 is LGHNA and CDR2 is YNFKEQ. The CDR3 loop spans 16 amino acids.

The chain couples TRBV4-2 to TRBJ2-5; 7 bases map to TRBD1. The TCR originated in a female donor with Graves disease. This sample comprised peripheral blood mononuclear cells (PBMCs), obtained when the disease was refractory, from a patient treated with antithyroid drugs. The CDR3 DNA reads TGTGCCAGCAGCCCGGTTAAAACAGGGGACCAAGAGACCCAGTACTTC. It specifies CASSPVKTGDQETQYF.